The subject of this entry is one TCR beta chain. The sample originates from a study of response to subunit inactivated influenza vaccine. TCRdb re-analysed the RT-PCR reads in MiXCR, keeping a single row per CDR3 protein. The sample lists roughly 760,000 distinct CDR3 sequences, 21% occurring once. The CDR3 is made up of 12 amino acids. V lost 1 base and J 9 bases, leaving 13 bases between the germline ends. The germline CDR1 and CDR2 sequences are DFQATT and SNEGSKA (reference sequence). The origin of this receptor is a man between 50 and 59 years old who received an inactivated influenza vaccine. The sequenced sample was PBMCs from blood, obtained more than 4 days after vaccination. The chain combines TRBV20-1 with TRBJ2-7; D is perhaps TRBD2 (5 bases). The CDR3 nucleotides read TGCAGTGCTAGAGGAGGGCCTTCTTTGCAGTACTTC. As protein: CSARGGPSLQYF.